The sample holds many counts of the clone carrying this T cell receptor (beta chain). Amplification from RNA transcripts yielded the TCR beta CDR3 regions. The library came from an HTBI-primed first-round RT-PCR and a second-round multiplex PCR. Each CDR3 protein gets one entry after TCRdb re-called the multiplex PCR reads with MiXCR. The sample records 400,000 or so distinct CDR3 sequences, about a sixth being singletons. The record originates from a study of Graves' ophthalmopathy and Graves' hyperthyroidism. The CDR3 runs to 17 residues. CDR1 and CDR2 (germline): LGHNA, YSLEER. Trimming shortened V by 3 bases and J by 1 base, and 19 bases separated the two germline ends.

Specimen: peripheral blood. The sequence was obtained from an adult woman with stable Graves' hyperthyroidism. This chain connects TRBV4-3 to TRBJ2-7, with D possibly being TRBD2 (6 bases). The CDR3 bases are TGCGCCAGCAGCCAGGGGTTATCTTCCGGGAGTTCCTACGAGCAGTACTTC. Translation: CASSQGLSSGSSYEQYF.